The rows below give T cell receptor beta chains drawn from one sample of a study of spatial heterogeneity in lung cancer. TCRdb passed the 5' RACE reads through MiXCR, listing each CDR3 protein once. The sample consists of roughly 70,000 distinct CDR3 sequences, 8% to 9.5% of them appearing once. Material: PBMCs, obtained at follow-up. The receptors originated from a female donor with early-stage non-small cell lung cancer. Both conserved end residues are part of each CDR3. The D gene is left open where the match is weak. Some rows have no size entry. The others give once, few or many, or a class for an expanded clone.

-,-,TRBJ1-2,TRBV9,CASSVTGNYGYTF,TGTGCCAGCAGCGTAACGGGGAACTATGGCTACACCTTC
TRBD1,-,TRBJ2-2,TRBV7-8,CASSQEQGSGELFF,TGTGCCAGCAGCCAAGAACAGGGGTCCGGGGAGCTGTTTTTT
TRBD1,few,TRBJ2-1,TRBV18,CASSPGTGREQFF,TGTGCCAGCTCACCGGGGACAGGCCGAGAGCAGTTCTTC
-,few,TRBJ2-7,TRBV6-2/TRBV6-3,CASSSLRETYEQYF,TGTGCCAGCAGTTCCCTCCGGGAGACCTACGAGCAGTACTTC
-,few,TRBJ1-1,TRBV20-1,CSARGIWGGNTEAFF,TGCAGTGCTAGGGGCATTTGGGGGGGCAACACTGAAGCTTTCTTT
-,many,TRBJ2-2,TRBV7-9,CASSLMIGTGELFF,TGTGCCAGCAGCTTAATGATCGGGACCGGGGAGCTGTTTTTT
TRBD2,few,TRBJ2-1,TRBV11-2,CASSPHVGLAGLYNEQFF,TGTGCCAGCAGCCCCCACGTAGGGCTAGCGGGACTCTACAATGAGCAGTTCTTC
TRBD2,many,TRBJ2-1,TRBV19,CASSSGTSGRPLENEQFF,TGTGCCAGTAGTTCCGGGACTAGCGGGAGGCCGTTGGAGAATGAGCAGTTCTTC
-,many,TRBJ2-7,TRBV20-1,CSARGALAVNEQYF,TGCAGTGCTAGAGGAGCATTAGCGGTCAACGAGCAGTACTTC
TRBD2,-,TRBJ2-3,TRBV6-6,CASSYSGTSGTCTDTQYF,TGTGCCAGCAGTTATTCGGGGACTAGCGGAACTTGCACAGATACGCAGTATTTT
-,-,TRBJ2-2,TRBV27,CTSSETGELFF,TGCACCAGCAGCGAAACCGGGGAGCTGTTTTTT
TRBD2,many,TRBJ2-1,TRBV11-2,CASSFAGGEGNEQFF,TGTGCCAGCAGCTTCGCGGGAGGGGAGGGCAATGAGCAGTTCTTC
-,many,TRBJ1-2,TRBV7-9,CASSLAGIDYGYTF,TGTGCCAGCAGCTTAGCCGGTATAGACTATGGCTACACCTTC
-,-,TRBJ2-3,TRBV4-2,CASSQDQEADTQYF,TGTGCCAGCAGCCAAGATCAGGAAGCAGATACGCAGTATTTT
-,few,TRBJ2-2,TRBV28,CASSTRHGNTGELFF,TGTGCCAGCAGTACCCGACACGGGAACACCGGGGAGCTGTTTTTT
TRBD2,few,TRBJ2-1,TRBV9,CASSAAGDNYNEQFF,TGTGCCAGCAGCGCCGCGGGAGATAATTACAATGAGCAGTTCTTC
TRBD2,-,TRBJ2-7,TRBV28,CASDRAGLRGSSYEQYF,TGTGCCAGCGATCGGGCAGGGCTCCGCGGGAGCTCCTACGAGCAGTACTTC
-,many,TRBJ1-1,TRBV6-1,CASSLQSVGSNTEAFF,TGTGCCAGCAGTCTGCAATCGGTGGGGTCGAACACTGAAGCTTTCTTT
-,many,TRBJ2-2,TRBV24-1,CATSDFTPERAGELFF,TGTGCCACCAGTGATTTCACCCCTGAGAGGGCCGGGGAGCTGTTTTTT
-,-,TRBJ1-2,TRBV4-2,CASSQPGTYLGYTF,TGTGCCAGCAGCCAACCAGGGACCTATTTGGGCTACACCTTC
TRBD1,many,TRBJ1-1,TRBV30,CAWSAPPTGRTEAFF,TGTGCCTGGAGTGCCCCCCCGACAGGGAGGACTGAAGCTTTCTTT
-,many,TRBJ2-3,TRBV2,CASKEFTSTDTQYF,TGTGCCAGCAAAGAGTTTACTAGCACAGATACGCAGTATTTT
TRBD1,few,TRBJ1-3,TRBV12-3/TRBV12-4,CASSLGDRAGNTIYF,TGTGCCAGCAGTTTGGGTGACAGGGCTGGAAACACCATATATTTT
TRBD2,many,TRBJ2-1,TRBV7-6,CASSLESSGHNEQFF,TGTGCCAGCAGCTTAGAGTCTAGCGGACACAATGAGCAGTTCTTC
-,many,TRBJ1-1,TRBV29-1,CSVVFTEAFF,TGCAGCGTTGTTTTCACTGAAGCTTTCTTT
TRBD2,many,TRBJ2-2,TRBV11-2,CASSFGTSGTGELFF,TGTGCCAGCAGCTTCGGGACTAGCGGAACCGGGGAGCTGTTTTTT
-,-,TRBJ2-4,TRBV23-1,CASSAKGTAKNIQYF,TGCGCCAGCAGTGCGAAAGGGACAGCCAAAAACATTCAGTACTTC
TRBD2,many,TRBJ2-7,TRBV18,CASSPQGTSGNFISYEQYF,TGTGCCAGCTCACCACAGGGGACTAGCGGGAATTTCATCTCCTACGAGCAGTACTTC
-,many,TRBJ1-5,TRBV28,CASSFSGNKGFFGNQPQHF,TGTGCCAGCAGTTTTTCGGGGAATAAGGGGTTTTTCGGCAATCAGCCCCAGCATTTT
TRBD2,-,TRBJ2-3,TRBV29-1,CSVTLAGTDTQYF,TGCAGCGTAACACTAGCGGGGACAGATACGCAGTATTTT
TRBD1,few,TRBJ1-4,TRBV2,CASSVPGGYEKLFF,TGTGCCAGCAGTGTGCCAGGGGGGTATGAAAAACTGTTTTTT
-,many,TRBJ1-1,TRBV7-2,CASSFWGNTEAFF,TGTGCCAGCAGCTTTTGGGGGAACACTGAAGCTTTCTTT
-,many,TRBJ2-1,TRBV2,CASSLALRTEQFF,TGTGCCAGCAGCCTAGCGCTACGAACTGAGCAGTTCTTC
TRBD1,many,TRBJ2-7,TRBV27,CASSSRTGPYEQYF,TGTGCCAGCAGTTCGCGGACAGGACCTTACGAGCAGTACTTC
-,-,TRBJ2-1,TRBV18,CASSPGEGGTVLFEQFF,TGTGCCAGCTCACCTGGCGAAGGCGGGACTGTCCTTTTCGAGCAGTTCTTC
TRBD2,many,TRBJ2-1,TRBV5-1,CASSLKAGREANEQFF,TGCGCCAGCAGCCTTAAAGCGGGGAGGGAAGCCAATGAGCAGTTCTTC
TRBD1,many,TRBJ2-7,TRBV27,CASRPTGILFEQYF,TGTGCCAGCAGGCCGACAGGGATCCTCTTCGAGCAGTACTTC
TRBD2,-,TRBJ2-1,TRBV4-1,CASSQEREGLDNEQFF,TGCGCCAGCAGCCAAGAAAGAGAAGGACTAGACAATGAGCAGTTCTTC
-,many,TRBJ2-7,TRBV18,CASSPFHQGWDEQYF,TGTGCCAGCTCACCATTCCATCAGGGATGGGACGAGCAGTACTTC